This T cell receptor (beta chain) was profiled in a study of T cell responses to AZD1222 COVID-19 vaccine (dated by TCRdb to the early 2020s). General notes on the study: A total of just over 230 trial participants underwent TCR sequencing, of whom about 200 had received two doses of AZD1222 and 26 had received two doses of the MenACWY control vaccine. Trial participants were enrolled by age into subgroups of 18-55, 56-69 and 70-plus years, and around 150, 28 and 57 TCR-sequenced participants, respectively, were included in these subgroups.

The CDR3 regions of human TCRbeta chains were analyzed by immunosequencing. Concerning the study's data processing: TCRs in the repertoires were matched against a reference library of SARS-CoV-2-specific TCRs that had been generated with the MIRA antigen-specificity platform. Breadth was defined as the fraction of unique TCRs that were SARS-CoV-2-associated, and depth was defined as the fraction of total T cells that were SARS-CoV-2-associated. Using the MIRA data, every spike-specific TCR was mapped to the spike region that the TCR reacted to and assigned to either a CD4 or a CD8 class. Log10-transformed breadth and depth values were compared by one-way ANOVA with Sidak's multiple comparisons tests. TCRdb retrieved this table from immuneACCESS and kept in-frame rearrangements only. Not all clones are present; in checked studies, unresolved V genes account for under half, and no reason is known for the remainder. V and J calls and clone size are as listed in that table; D and trimming were resolved from the DNA. This sample is represented by approximately 150,000 clones; about 92% of them were singletons. Of the sample, about 3.6% falls within the top ten clones.

General study outcomes and caveats: Conclusions about previously exposed vaccinees are limited, since just five or six AZD1222 recipients were seropositive for SARS-CoV-2 at baseline. Because no samples from the day 14 peak response were available, repertoires could be characterized only after the peak T cell response. After two AZD1222 doses, spike-specific TCR breadth and depth were significantly higher than at day 0 and than in MenACWY recipients. The 56-69-year group was small, and its depth increase did not reach significance, likely because of low power. Most participants were white British and females outnumbered males, and the authors suggested that clonal diversity may have been underestimated. Vaccine-associated CD4 TCRs spanned the whole spike protein, with dominant responses in regions 160-218 and 743-854. Epitopes outside the regions mutated in the B.1.351 and B.1.1.7 variants were reportedly recognized by nearly half of the unique spike-specific TCRs.

The CDR3 starts with the cysteine, ends with the phenylalanine, and has 14 residues. The CDR3 DNA has 42 bases and is translated from base 1. The germline V gene yields MDHEN for CDR1 and SYDVKM for CDR2. V loses 7 bases of germline sequence and J loses 0 bases, and the interval between the two ends is 13 bases. Concerning this clone itself: There is no known antigen for this receptor. Base qualities were left out, and no much larger clone turns up one base away.

The time point label, read with the paper, signifies: about 28 days (+/-7) after the second vaccine dose. AZD1222 recipients given second doses at about 4 weeks or at about 12 weeks were pooled, since spike-specific TCR depth and breadth were not found to differ between the two schedules. Vaccinee samples came from UK trials COV001 and COV002, including a single-blind randomized controlled phase 2/3 trial of AZD1222 (ChAdOx1 nCoV-19) in healthy adults. Trial participant PBMC samples were collected at day 0 and day 28 after the second dose for TCRbeta chain sequencing. Sample: peripheral blood, taken 28 days after the second AZD1222 dose. The chain joins TRBV28 to TRBJ2-7; the D gene is perhaps TRBD1, from 5 matching bases. This receptor was identified in an adult who received the AZD1222 COVID-19 vaccine. The CDR3 region: CASTIGANSYEQYF. The DNA reads as follows: TGTGCCAGCACCATAGGGGCAAACTCCTACGAGCAGTACTTC.